This TCR beta chain was found in a study of CD8+CD57+ T cells in acquired aplastic anemia. The use of genomic DNA as template underpinned the TCR beta VDJ and CDR3 profiling. TCRdb re-called the reads through MiXCR, storing one row per CDR3 protein. Of roughly 160,000 distinct CDR3 sequences in the sample, roughly 48% are singletons; the top ten hold 2.5% to 3%. The sequenced patients had an expansion of CD8+CD57+ cells seen by flow cytometry. Germline values: CDR1 DFQATT, CDR2 SNEGSKA (reference sequence). The CDR3 is 14 residues long. V gave up 6 bases and J gave up 3 bases; unmatched junction bases: 4.

This receptor was taken from a human donor with aplastic anemia. Input material: sorted CD4+, CD8+, or CD8+CD57+ T cells (not recorded which) from PBMCs. This rearrangement joins TRBV20-1 to TRBJ2-2; 10 positions agree with TRBD2. The CDR3 DNA sequence: TGCAGTGCAAAGCGGGGGGGCGACACCGGGGAGCTGTTTTTT. Its protein is CSAKRGGDTGELFF.